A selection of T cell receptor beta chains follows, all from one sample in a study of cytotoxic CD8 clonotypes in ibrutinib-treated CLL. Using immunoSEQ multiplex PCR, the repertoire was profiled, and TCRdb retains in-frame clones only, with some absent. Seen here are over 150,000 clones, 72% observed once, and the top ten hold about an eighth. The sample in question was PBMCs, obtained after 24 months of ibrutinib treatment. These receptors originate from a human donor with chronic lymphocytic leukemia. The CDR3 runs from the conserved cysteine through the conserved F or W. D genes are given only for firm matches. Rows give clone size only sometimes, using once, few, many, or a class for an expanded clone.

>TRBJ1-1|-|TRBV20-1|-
CSAYRAIEAFF
TGCAGCGCCTACAGGGCAATTGAAGCTTTCTTT
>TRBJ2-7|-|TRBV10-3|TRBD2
CAISQKREGLYEQYF
TGTGCCATCAGCCAAAAGCGGGAGGGCCTATACGAGCAGTACTTC
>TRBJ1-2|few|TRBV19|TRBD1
CASSGQDAGGYTF
TGTGCCAGTAGTGGACAGGACGCGGGGGGCTACACCTTC
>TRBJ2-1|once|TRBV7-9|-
CASTGLVRDEQFF
TGTGCCAGCACGGGACTGGTCCGCGATGAGCAGTTCTTC
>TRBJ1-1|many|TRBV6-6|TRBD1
CASSQNRGWNTEAFF
TGTGCCAGCAGCCAGAACAGGGGGTGGAACACTGAAGCTTTCTTT
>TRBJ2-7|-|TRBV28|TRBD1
CASSLGTGLYEQYF
TGTGCCAGCAGTTTAGGGACAGGGCTATACGAGCAGTACTTC
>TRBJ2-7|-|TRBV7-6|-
CASSPTGDEQYF
TGTGCCAGCAGCCCGACGGGGGACGAGCAGTACTTC
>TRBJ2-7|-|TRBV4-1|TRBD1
CASRDLRDRGSEEQYF
TGCGCCAGCAGGGACCTTCGGGACAGGGGGTCGGAGGAGCAGTACTTC
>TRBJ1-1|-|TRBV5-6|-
CASSRPTNMNTEAFF
TGTGCCAGCAGTCGACCGACTAATATGAACACTGAAGCTTTCTTT
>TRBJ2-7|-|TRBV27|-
CASSPAGGISYEQYF
TGTGCCAGCAGCCCGGCGGGCGGGATATCTTACGAGCAGTACTTC
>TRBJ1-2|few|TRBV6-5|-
CASSPGGGYGYTF
TGTGCCAGCAGTCCCGGCGGCGGCTATGGCTACACCTTC
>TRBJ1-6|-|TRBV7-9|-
CASSLDRSPLHF
TGTGCCAGCAGCTTAGACAGATCACCCCTCCACTTT
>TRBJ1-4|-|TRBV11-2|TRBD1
CASSLGDREGEKLFF
TGTGCCAGCAGCTTAGGGGACAGGGAGGGTGAAAAACTGTTTTTT
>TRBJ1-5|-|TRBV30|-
CAWGARQGVINQPQHF
TGTGCCTGGGGGGCGAGGCAGGGAGTAATCAATCAGCCCCAGCATTTT
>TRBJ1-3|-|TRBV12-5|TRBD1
CASGLSSTGGAGNTIYF
TGTGCTAGTGGTTTGTCTTCGACAGGGGGTGCTGGAAACACCATATATTTT
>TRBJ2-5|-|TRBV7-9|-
CASSESDRRETQYF
TGTGCCAGCAGCGAATCGGACAGACGGGAGACCCAGTACTTC